This TCR beta chain came from a study of shared clonotypes between healthy human individuals. A note on this clone: No antigen is known for it.

Terminally differentiated effector memory CD45RA+ cells were excluded by CCR7 positive selection of CD45RO-negative cells. General observations from the study: Rarefaction revealed incomplete sorted-subset sequencing despite large depth. Lower generation probabilities were found for non-shared clonotypes than for those shared by all four donors.

V shed 1 base and J shed 4 bases, with 7 bases lying between them. Germline-derived CDR1 and CDR2 are PRHDT and FYEKMQ (reference sequence). This CDR3 contains 13 residues. This was a deep-level run. The data were produced by immunoSEQ multiplex PCR, yet TCRdb's version contains in-frame clones alone and is incomplete. Of about 2.1 million clones listed, 90% to 95% were seen once; the top ten hold 1.5% to 2%. The V gene is TRBV13, the J gene TRBJ1-1; the D is unclear. The receptor's source is a man between 18 and 35 years old in good health. Some clones in this sample may be carry-over from other donors' samples. The material sequenced was naive CD8+ T cells from PBMCs. The CDR3 region is CASSLVGFTEAFF. The CDR3 DNA sequence: TGTGCCAGCAGCTTAGTAGGATTCACTGAAGCTTTCTTT. The whole variable domain, filled in from reference TRBV13 and TRBJ1-1, reads AAGVIQSPRHLIKEKRETATLKCYPIPRHDTVYWYQQGPGQDPQFLISFYEKMQSDKGSIPDRFSAQQFSDYHSELNMSSLELGDSALYFCASSLVGFTEAFFGQGTRLTVV.